Each of the 14 T cell receptor beta chains below was sequenced from the same sample in a study of monozygotic twins with inflammatory bowel disease. TCRdb re-called the 5' RACE reads and shows each CDR3 protein once, DNA omitted. Recorded for this sample: approximately 330,000 distinct CDR3 sequences. Sequenced material: blood. The receptors shown here come from a human donor with ulcerative colitis or Crohn's disease, or a healthy co-twin of an affected twin (not recorded which).

The rearrangement joins TRBV28 to TRBJ1-2; TCRdb's D gene call, TRBD1, goes unchecked for lack of DNA. The CDR3 spans 21 residues. Germline loops: CDR1 MDHEN, CDR2 SYDVKM. The CDR3 protein is CASDIYMGNRDRGTGDYGYTF.

The rearrangement joins TRBV29-1 to TRBJ2-2. Germline V gives CDR1 SQVTM, CDR2 ANQGSEA. The CDR3 sequence is 11 residues long. CDR3 sequence reads: CSVEATGELFF.

The rearrangement links TRBV20-1 to TRBJ1-3; as DNA is missing, the TRBD1 call by TCRdb cannot be tested. Germline CDR1 DFQATT, CDR2 SNEGSKA (reference sequence). The CDR3 loop spans 12 amino acids. The CDR3: CSARDPLHTIYF.

The chain employs TRBV4-1 and TRBJ2-5. The CDR3 is made up of 15 amino acids. CDR1 is MGHRA and CDR2 is YSYEKL in the germline V gene. The CDR3 region is CASSLGIGSQETQYF.

This rearrangement joins TRBV11-2 to TRBJ2-5; TCRdb selects TRBD2, and the lack of DNA leaves this call unchecked. Germline V CDR1 and CDR2: SGHAT, FQNNGV. The CDR3 sequence is 14 residues long. The CDR3 sequence: CASRKTSGEETQYF.

The gene calls are TRBV20-1 and TRBJ1-1; TCRdb names TRBD1, which stays unverified in the absence of DNA. There are 12 residues in the CDR3. The germline V gene has CDR1 DFQATT and CDR2 SNEGSKA (reference sequence). The CDR3 is CSARTPNTEAFF.

The chain uses TRBV12-3 or TRBV12-4 and TRBJ2-1. The CDR3 length is 11 residues. The CDR3 sequence is CASQSANEQFF.

CDR3 loop: CASSQTPGMGTGGHEQYF. The chain employs TRBV4-1 and TRBJ2-7; TCRdb's assignment of TRBD1 cannot be checked, as there is no DNA. In germline, CDR1 is MGHRA, CDR2 YSYEKL. CDR3 size: 18 residues.

V usage is TRBV6-1 and J usage is TRBJ1-5; there is no DNA to check the TCRdb D call of TRBD1. The CDR3 consists of 16 residues. Per the germline V gene, CDR1 is MNHNS and CDR2 is SASEGT. CDR3 in amino acids: CASSPQTGERDQPQHF.

V gene TRBV7-2 combines with J gene TRBJ2-7. The CDR3 extends over 16 amino acids. Germline-derived CDR1 and CDR2 are SGHTA and FQGNSA. The CDR3 loop reads CASSLRPRTSSYEQYF.

CDR3 sequence: CSATTGGQPQHF. The chain employs TRBV20-1 and TRBJ1-5. CDR1 and CDR2 (germline): DFQATT, SNEGSKA (reference sequence). This CDR3 region has 12 residues.

V usage is TRBV5-1 and J usage is TRBJ1-1; the D call from TCRdb, TRBD1, cannot be confirmed without DNA. There are 16 residues in the CDR3. Germline CDR1 SGHRS, CDR2 YFSETQ. CDR3 sequence reads: CASTPGQGVYKAEAFF. Based on the CDR3 plus reference TRBV5-1 and TRBJ1-1, the full variable domain is KAGVTQTPRYLIKTRGQQVTLSCSPISGHRSVSWYQQTPGQGLQFLFEYFSETQRNKGNFPGRFSGRQFSNSRSEMNVSTLELGDSALYLCASTPGQGVYKAEAFFGQGTRLTVV.

The rearrangement links TRBV19 to TRBJ2-7; TCRdb gives TRBD1 as the D gene, but with no DNA this cannot be confirmed. The CDR3 has 14 amino acids. Germline V gives CDR1 LNHDA, CDR2 SQIVND (reference sequence). The CDR3: CASSKRQGSDEQYF.

CDR3 region: CASSPRRDYNEQFF. The V call is TRBV7-2, the J call TRBJ2-1; TCRdb's D gene call, TRBD2, goes unchecked for lack of DNA. CDR3 length equals 14 residues. CDR1 SGHTA and CDR2 FQGNSA come from the germline V gene.